Listed below are T cell receptor beta chains from one sample, sequenced in a study of Graves' ophthalmopathy and Graves' hyperthyroidism. From the multiplex PCR reads, TCRdb called clonotypes with MiXCR, one entry per CDR3 protein. Of hundreds of thousands of distinct CDR3 sequences detected, under 50% appear once; the ten largest clones hold under 3.5%. Specimen: peripheral blood. The receptors shown here come from an adult man with Graves' ophthalmopathy. Both conserved end residues are part of each CDR3. The D gene is left open where the match is weak. A row's size may be missing; if present it is once, few, many or a size class.

>TRBJ1-4|many|-|TRBV7-9
CASSPVSATNEKLFF
TGTGCCAGCAGCCCCGTGTCTGCAACTAATGAAAAACTGTTTTTT
>TRBJ2-7|few|-|TRBV14
CASSPTDVYEQYF
TGTGCCAGCAGTCCCACAGATGTCTACGAGCAGTACTTC
>TRBJ2-7|-|TRBD1|TRBV7-9
CASGTGLAEQYF
TGTGCCAGCGGGACAGGGCTAGCCGAGCAGTACTTC
>TRBJ1-3|few|-|TRBV5-1
CASSQEGSSGNTIYF
TGCGCCAGCAGCCAAGAGGGCAGCTCTGGAAACACCATATATTTT
>TRBJ1-1|-|-|TRBV6-5
CASMGWENTEAFF
TGTGCCAGCATGGGGTGGGAGAACACTGAAGCTTTCTTT
>TRBJ1-4|many|TRBD1|TRBV4-1
CASSQETGRNEKLFF
TGCGCCAGCAGCCAGGAGACAGGGCGTAATGAAAAACTGTTTTTT
>TRBJ1-4|-|-|TRBV4-1
CASSQAVYGEKLFF
TGCGCCAGCAGCCAGGCTGTTTACGGGGAAAAACTGTTTTTT
>TRBJ1-1|-|-|TRBV12-3/TRBV12-4
CAGSLGRVNTEAFF
TGTGCCGGCAGTTTGGGTCGGGTGAACACTGAAGCTTTCTTT
>TRBJ1-6|many|-|TRBV2
CASTSFGGSNSPLHF
TGTGCCAGCACCTCGTTCGGGGGGTCTAATTCACCCCTCCACTTT
>TRBJ2-5|many|-|TRBV5-1
CASREGAADQETQYF
TGCGCCAGCAGGGAAGGGGCGGCAGACCAAGAGACCCAGTACTTC
>TRBJ2-2|-|TRBD2|TRBV7-8
CASSSTLAGGPSGELFF
TGTGCCAGCAGCTCAACCTTAGCGGGAGGCCCGAGCGGGGAGCTGTTTTTT
>TRBJ2-6|many|-|TRBV6-4
CASSDNSGANVLTF
TGTGCCAGCAGTGACAACTCTGGGGCCAACGTCCTGACTTTC
>TRBJ1-4|few|TRBD1|TRBV3-1
CASSRDRGHLNEKLFF
TGTGCCAGCAGCCGGGACAGGGGACACCTTAATGAAAAACTGTTTTTT
>TRBJ2-2|many|-|TRBV2
CASSRISGVGTGELFF
TGTGCCAGCAGTCGGATCAGCGGTGTCGGCACCGGGGAGCTGTTTTTT
>TRBJ1-1|-|TRBD1|TRBV4-2
CASSLGQGRYDTEAFF
TGTGCCAGCAGCCTGGGACAGGGGAGGTACGACACTGAAGCTTTCTTT
>TRBJ2-2|-|-|TRBV4-2
CASSQRDQNTGELFF
TGTGCCAGCAGCCAACGCGACCAAAACACCGGGGAGCTGTTTTTT
>TRBJ1-4|-|-|TRBV5-1
CASSWPGRELFF
TGCGCCAGCAGCTGGCCGGGACGGGAACTGTTTTTT
>TRBJ1-1|few|-|TRBV9
CASSVAIRGTEAFF
TGTGCCAGCAGCGTAGCTATTCGGGGTACTGAAGCTTTCTTT
>TRBJ1-1|many|-|TRBV7-9
CASSSSSSRGGNTEAFF
TGTGCCAGCAGTTCATCATCGTCCAGGGGAGGGAACACTGAAGCTTTCTTT
>TRBJ1-5|-|TRBD1|TRBV10-3
CASSPLRQGSNQPQHF
TGTGCCAGCAGTCCTCTACGACAGGGGAGTAATCAGCCCCAGCATTTT
>TRBJ2-1|-|TRBD1|TRBV24-1
CATSTGQGRVDEQFF
TGTGCCACCAGCACAGGACAGGGTCGAGTCGATGAGCAGTTCTTC
>TRBJ1-2|-|-|TRBV10-3
CAPPHGGAYGYTF
TGTGCTCCTCCTCACGGGGGAGCCTATGGCTACACCTTC